Shown below are 21 T cell receptor beta chains from a single sample sequenced in a study of blood T cell repertoires in COVID-19. The data were produced by immunoSEQ multiplex PCR, yet TCRdb's version contains in-frame clones alone and is incomplete. The sample shows 90,000 to 130,000 clones, about 81% of them seen only once. Sample: peripheral blood. These receptors originate from a man in his sixties or seventies with acute or convalescent COVID-19.

The V and J genes are TRBV10-2 and TRBJ1-5; TRBD1 matches at 7 bases. Germline CDR1 is WSHSY and CDR2 is SAAADI. V lost 6 bases, J lost 0 bases, and 5 bases stayed unmatched. The length of the CDR3 is 15 residues. The CDR3 DNA follows: TGCGCCAGCAGAAGGGACAGTGATAGCAATCAGCCCCAGCATTTT. Amino acid sequence: CASRRDSDSNQPQHF.

V gene TRBV28 combines with J gene TRBJ2-7; D may be TRBD1 (6 bases). This CDR3 spans 12 amino acids. Germline values: CDR1 MDHEN, CDR2 SYDVKM. Between the trimmed V and J ends, which lost 4 bases and 4 bases, there was a span of 8 bases. CDR3 sequence: CASSWGRYEQYF. The CDR3 DNA reads TGTGCCAGCAGTTGGGGGCGATACGAGCAGTACTTC.

The V call is TRBV2, the J call TRBJ2-6; D remains unclear. In germline, CDR1 is SNHLY, CDR2 FYNNEI. V was pared by 0 bases and J by 2 bases, with 8 bases between. CDR3 length: 16 amino acids. The CDR3 region is CASSEARSTGANVLTF. DNA for the CDR3: TGTGCCAGCAGTGAAGCGAGGAGCACTGGGGCCAACGTCCTGACTTTC.

This clone was counted a single time. The genes are TRBV3-1 (or the pseudogene TRBV3-2) and TRBJ1-2; TRBD1 aligns across 8 bases. Germline loops: CDR1 LGHDT, CDR2 YNNKEL (reference sequence). CDR3 length: 17 residues. J gave up 2 bases and V 0 bases, and 8 bases lay outside the gene matches. The CDR3 DNA follows: TGTGCCAGCAGCCAAGATGGCGCTCGGACAGGGAACTATGGCTACACCTTC. Translation gives CASSQDGARTGNYGYTF.

This chain uses TRBV6-5 with TRBJ1-1; 7 nucleotides line up with TRBD1. The CDR3 is 13 residues long. Looked up from germline, CDR1 is MNHEY and CDR2 is SVGAGI. V lost 6 bases, J lost 3 bases, and 4 bases stayed unmatched. This chain's CDR3 is CASSRGSDTEAFF. Here the CDR3 DNA reads TGTGCCAGCAGCAGGGGGTCCGACACTGAAGCTTTCTTT.

This sequence joins TRBV2 and TRBJ1-1, with D unresolved. Per germline, CDR1 SNHLY and CDR2 FYNNEI. V was clipped by 1 base and J by 9 bases, with 9 bases between them. The CDR3 contains 12 residues. CDR3 region: CASSEVAGKAFF. The DNA for the CDR3 is TGTGCCAGCAGTGAAGTTGCGGGGAAAGCTTTCTTT.

The genes are TRBV30 and TRBJ1-1; no reliable D call. The germline gives CDR1 GTSNPN, CDR2 SVGIG (reference sequence). V was cut by 0 bases and J by 0 bases, with 5 bases left in between. CDR3 length: 13 amino acids. This CDR3 is CAWSVQLNTEAFF. CDR3 DNA sequence: TGTGCCTGGAGTGTACAACTGAACACTGAAGCTTTCTTT.

The genes are TRBV27 and TRBJ2-2; 10 bases match TRBD2. CDR1 and CDR2 from the germline V gene are MNHEY and SMNVEV (reference sequence). The length of the CDR3 is 17 residues. Unmatched junction bases numbered 12, after V lost 5 bases and J lost 6 bases. CDR3 DNA: TGTGCCAGCAGTCCCTTTGTCCGACTAGCGGGCGCCGGGGAGCTGTTTTTT. Translated: CASSPFVRLAGAGELFF.

The CDR3 spells CASSMTGNTEAFF. The CDR3 DNA reads TGTGCCAGCAGCATGACAGGGAACACTGAAGCTTTCTTT. The rearrangement uses TRBV6-5 and TRBJ1-1; maybe TRBD1 (6 bases). The ends were cut back, 6 bases at V and 1 base at J, with 9 bases in the middle. CDR3 length: 13 residues. Germline CDR1 is MNHEY and CDR2 is SVGAGI.

The chain recombines TRBV5-1 with TRBJ2-3; D might be TRBD2 (6 bases). Germline lookup yields CDR1 SGHRS and CDR2 YFSETQ. The CDR3 is 16 residues long. Trimming shortened V by 3 bases and J by 2 bases, and 16 bases separated the two germline ends. This CDR3 reads CASSSAGTSNTDTQYF. The CDR3 DNA reads TGCGCCAGCAGCTCCGCCGGGACTTCGAACACAGATACGCAGTATTTT.

The chain couples TRBV5-4 to TRBJ2-3; D not resolved. The V gene's germline CDR1 is SGHNT and CDR2 YYREEE (reference sequence). Trimming pared 1 base from V and 4 bases from J, leaving 4 bases between. The CDR3 is 12 amino acids. The CDR3 DNA is TGTGCCAGCAGCTTGTCGGCAGATACGCAGTATTTT. Its translation: CASSLSADTQYF.

This clone was detected only a few times. The rearrangement links TRBV6-5 to TRBJ1-1; D uncertain. The germline V gene has CDR1 MNHEY and CDR2 SVGAGI. The V end lost 6 bases, the J end lost 6 bases, and 14 bases lay between the germline ends. The CDR3 runs 13 residues. CDR3 nucleotides: TGTGCCAGCAGGAGACATATGACCTCTGAAGCTTTCTTT. Its protein product is CASRRHMTSEAFF.

The CDR3 sequence is CASSESGASYGYTF. DNA for the CDR3: TGTGCCAGCAGTGAGAGTGGGGCCAGCTATGGCTACACCTTC. The chain links TRBV6-1 to TRBJ1-2; a possible D gene is TRBD1 (5 bases). CDR1 is MNHNS, CDR2 SASEGT, per germline. The CDR3 runs to 14 residues. V was shortened by 3 bases and J by 4 bases, with 12 bases between the two germline ends.

CDR3 region: CASRGGPGWTEAFF. DNA for the CDR3: TGTGCCAGCAGGGGGGGGCCAGGGTGGACTGAAGCTTTCTTT. V usage is TRBV5-6 and J usage is TRBJ1-1; D is perhaps TRBD1 (6 bases). The CDR3 contains 14 residues. Germline V CDR1 and CDR2: SGHDT, YYEEEE. V was cut by 5 bases and J by 5 bases, with 16 bases left in between.

This rearrangement joins TRBV19 to TRBJ2-5, with D perhaps matching TRBD2 (6 bases). This CDR3 region has 12 residues. The V and J ends lost 0 bases and 14 bases respectively, with 13 bases between them. Per the germline V gene, CDR1 is LNHDA and CDR2 is SQIVND (reference sequence). The CDR3 coding sequence is TGTGCCAGTAGTATAGACGGGACTGCTCACTACTTC. Protein sequence: CASSIDGTAHYF.

V and J are TRBV19 and TRBJ1-6; D possibly corresponds to TRBD1 (6 bases). The germline V gene encodes CDR1 LNHDA and CDR2 SQIVND (reference sequence). V was trimmed by 6 bases and J by 3 bases, leaving 12 bases between them. The CDR3 covers 15 residues. CDR3 sequence: CASRDRQDYNSPLHF. DNA of the CDR3: TGTGCCAGTAGAGACCGACAGGACTATAATTCACCCCTCCACTTT.

The chain couples TRBV2 to TRBJ2-2, with D possibly being TRBD2 (6 bases). The germline CDR1 and CDR2 sequences are SNHLY and FYNNEI. The CDR3 extends over 15 amino acids. The germline V and J ends were trimmed by 7 bases and 4 bases, with 16 bases remaining between them. CDR3 region: CASIAGSLSTGELFF. The DNA of the CDR3 is TGTGCCAGCATTGCCGGGAGCCTAAGCACCGGGGAGCTGTTTTTT.

This sequence joins TRBV5-1 and TRBJ2-1, with a possible D match to TRBD2 (5 bases). Germline V gene sequence: CDR1 SGHRS, CDR2 YFSETQ. V was trimmed by 3 bases and J by 7 bases, leaving 14 bases between them. CDR3 size: 14 residues. CDR3 region: CASSSDARGNEQFF. As DNA, the CDR3 is TGCGCCAGCAGCTCGGACGCGAGAGGGAATGAGCAGTTCTTC. Full variable domain (missing parts from reference TRBV5-1 and TRBJ2-1): KAGVTQTPRYLIKTRGQQVTLSCSPISGHRSVSWYQQTPGQGLQFLFEYFSETQRNKGNFPGRFSGRQFSNSRSEMNVSTLELGDSALYLCASSSDARGNEQFFGPGTRLTVL.

This chain links TRBV28 with TRBJ2-7; 9 nucleotides line up with TRBD2. Germline CDR1 reads MDHEN; CDR2 reads SYDVKM. Germline trimming cut 6 bases from V and 0 bases from J; bases unmatched to any gene: 9. CDR3 length: 16 residues. The CDR3 DNA reads TGTGCCAGCAGCTTAGCGGGAGCGGCAGTCTCCTACGAGCAGTACTTC. Its protein product is CASSLAGAAVSYEQYF. The whole variable domain, remainder taken from reference TRBV28 and TRBJ2-7, is DVKVTQSSRYLVKRTGEKVFLECVQDMDHENMFWYRQDPGLGLRLIYFSYDVKMKEKGDIPEGYSVSREKKERFSLILESASTNQTSMYLCASSLAGAAVSYEQYFGPGTRLTVT.

This rearrangement joins TRBV19 to TRBJ1-6; 8 bases fit TRBD1. The CDR3 sequence is 16 residues long. V shed 4 bases, J shed 7 bases, and the junction held 9 bases outside the gene matches. CDR1 LNHDA and CDR2 SQIVND come from the germline V gene (reference sequence). The CDR3, as DNA: TGTGCCAGTAGTAGCGTCCGACAGGGGAGGAATTCACCCCTCCACTTT. Its protein product is CASSSVRQGRNSPLHF.

The J gene is TRBJ1-5, the V gene TRBV2, with D possibly matching TRBD1 (5 bases). Per germline, CDR1 SNHLY and CDR2 FYNNEI. With 2 bases removed from V and 6 bases from J, the gap between germline ends came to 14 bases. The CDR3 loop spans 15 amino acids. CDR3 residues: CASSEPGFLAQPQHF. In DNA form, the CDR3 reads TGTGCCAGCAGTGAACCAGGGTTCTTAGCTCAGCCCCAGCATTTT. The entire variable domain, with the rest obtained from reference TRBV2 and TRBJ1-5, is as follows: EPEVTQTPSHQVTQMGQEVILRCVPISNHLYFYWYRQILGQKVEFLVSFYNNEISEKSEIFDDQFSVERPDGSNFTLKIRSTKLEDSAMYFCASSEPGFLAQPQHFGDGTRLSIL.